These T cell receptor beta chains were read from a single sample in a study of blood T cell repertoires in COVID-19. This table comes from immunoSEQ multiplex PCR, and its TCRdb copy is limited to in-frame clones, with some not included. This table holds about 140,000 clones, roughly 85% found once. The sequenced sample was peripheral blood. These receptors all come from a man aged 55 to 69 with acute or convalescent COVID-19. Both conserved end residues are part of each CDR3. Each record gives: J gene, D gene, clone size, V gene, CDR3 protein, CDR3 DNA. D genes are given only for firm matches. Part of the rows lack a size; the others show once, few, many or a class for expanded clones.

j_gene: TRBJ2-7
d_gene: TRBD1
abundance: NA
v_gene: TRBV14
CDR3aa: CASSQLQGVYEQYF
CDR3nt: TGTGCCAGCAGCCAACTACAGGGGGTCTACGAGCAGTACTTC

j_gene: TRBJ2-7
d_gene: NA
abundance: NA
v_gene: TRBV7-9
CDR3aa: CASSPPDRDYEQYF
CDR3nt: TGTGCCAGCAGCCCCCCGGACAGAGACTACGAGCAGTACTTC

j_gene: TRBJ1-5
d_gene: TRBD1
abundance: NA
v_gene: TRBV3-1/TRBV3-2
CDR3aa: CASSQETLQGQPQHF
CDR3nt: TGTGCCAGCAGCCAAGAAACACTACAGGGGCAGCCCCAGCATTTT

j_gene: TRBJ2-3
d_gene: NA
abundance: NA
v_gene: TRBV12-3/TRBV12-4
CDR3aa: CASIKAATDTQYF
CDR3nt: TGTGCCAGCATCAAAGCCGCGACAGATACGCAGTATTTT

j_gene: TRBJ2-7
d_gene: NA
abundance: NA
v_gene: TRBV12-3/TRBV12-4
CDR3aa: CASARSYEQYF
CDR3nt: TGTGCCAGCGCGCGGTCCTACGAGCAGTACTTC

j_gene: TRBJ1-4
d_gene: TRBD1
abundance: NA
v_gene: TRBV28
CDR3aa: CASSLGGQGKKGKLFF
CDR3nt: TGTGCCAGCAGTTTAGGGGGACAGGGGAAAAAGGGAAAACTGTTTTTT

j_gene: TRBJ2-7
d_gene: NA
abundance: once
v_gene: TRBV19
CDR3aa: CASSIGHGVYEQYF
CDR3nt: TGTGCCAGTAGTATCGGGCACGGGGTCTACGAGCAGTACTTC

j_gene: TRBJ2-2
d_gene: NA
abundance: NA
v_gene: TRBV5-4
CDR3aa: CASSPASTYTGELFF
CDR3nt: TGTGCCAGCAGCCCAGCCTCGACTTACACCGGGGAGCTGTTTTTT

j_gene: TRBJ1-1
d_gene: NA
abundance: NA
v_gene: TRBV5-4
CDR3aa: CASSYVQGAGAEAFF
CDR3nt: TGTGCCAGCTCGTATGTTCAAGGGGCTGGGGCTGAAGCTTTCTTT

j_gene: TRBJ2-1
d_gene: NA
abundance: NA
v_gene: TRBV12-3/TRBV12-4
CDR3aa: CASSLPLPEPKFF
CDR3nt: TGTGCCAGCAGTTTACCCCTCCCCGAGCCAAAGTTCTTC

j_gene: TRBJ2-2
d_gene: TRBD1
abundance: NA
v_gene: TRBV6-6
CDR3aa: CASRATGGNTGELFF
CDR3nt: TGTGCCAGCAGGGCGACAGGGGGCAACACCGGGGAGCTGTTTTTT

j_gene: TRBJ2-3
d_gene: TRBD2
abundance: few
v_gene: TRBV28
CDR3aa: CASSILSGRATDTQYF
CDR3nt: TGTGCCAGCAGTATCCTAAGCGGGAGAGCCACAGATACGCAGTATTTT

j_gene: TRBJ2-7
d_gene: TRBD2
abundance: NA
v_gene: TRBV19
CDR3aa: CASSAGGGTSEQYF
CDR3nt: TGTGCCAGTTCAGCGGGAGGTGGGACCTCCGAGCAGTACTTC

j_gene: TRBJ2-7
d_gene: NA
abundance: once
v_gene: TRBV27
CDR3aa: CASSTGTRLIYEQYF
CDR3nt: TGTGCCAGCAGTACCGGGACAAGGCTTATTTACGAGCAGTACTTC

j_gene: TRBJ2-1
d_gene: NA
abundance: NA
v_gene: TRBV12-5
CDR3aa: CASGTDIYNEQFF
CDR3nt: TGTGCTAGTGGTACGGACATTTACAATGAGCAGTTCTTC

j_gene: TRBJ1-4
d_gene: NA
abundance: NA
v_gene: TRBV28
CDR3aa: CASRWGGSEEKLFF
CDR3nt: TGTGCCAGCAGATGGGGGGGCTCGGAGGAAAAACTGTTTTTT

j_gene: TRBJ2-7
d_gene: TRBD2
abundance: NA
v_gene: TRBV7-9
CDR3aa: CASSLAGLKTYEQYF
CDR3nt: TGTGCCAGCAGCTTAGCGGGACTAAAGACCTACGAGCAGTACTTC

j_gene: TRBJ2-2
d_gene: NA
abundance: NA
v_gene: TRBV9
CDR3aa: CASSGTVTGELFF
CDR3nt: TGTGCCAGCAGCGGGACAGTGACCGGGGAGCTGTTTTTT

j_gene: TRBJ2-7
d_gene: TRBD2
abundance: NA
v_gene: TRBV27
CDR3aa: CASSKLAGSYEQYF
CDR3nt: TGTGCCAGCAGTAAACTAGCGGGGTCCTACGAGCAGTACTTC

j_gene: TRBJ2-7
d_gene: NA
abundance: NA
v_gene: TRBV30
CDR3aa: CAWTSGAGQYF
CDR3nt: TGTGCCTGGACTTCTGGGGCCGGGCAGTACTTC

j_gene: TRBJ1-1
d_gene: TRBD1
abundance: NA
v_gene: TRBV18
CDR3aa: CASSPLTGDTEAFF
CDR3nt: TGTGCCAGCTCACCTCTTACAGGGGATACTGAAGCTTTCTTT

j_gene: TRBJ2-2
d_gene: TRBD1
abundance: few
v_gene: TRBV9
CDR3aa: CASSVSGTGYPGELFF
CDR3nt: TGTGCCAGCAGCGTCTCCGGGACAGGGTACCCCGGGGAGCTGTTTTTT

j_gene: TRBJ2-2
d_gene: TRBD1
abundance: NA
v_gene: TRBV19
CDR3aa: CASNPRQGARVGELFF
CDR3nt: TGTGCCAGTAACCCGAGACAGGGGGCTAGGGTCGGGGAGCTGTTTTTT

j_gene: TRBJ1-1
d_gene: NA
abundance: NA
v_gene: TRBV19
CDR3aa: CASSLVGGNTEAFF
CDR3nt: TGTGCCAGTAGTCTGGTGGGGGGTAACACTGAAGCTTTCTTT

j_gene: TRBJ2-3
d_gene: TRBD1
abundance: once
v_gene: TRBV5-4
CDR3aa: CASSVDRGTDTQYF
CDR3nt: TGTGCCAGCAGCGTCGACAGGGGTACAGATACGCAGTATTTT